The 31 T cell receptor beta chains in this list originate from one sample, sequenced in a study of PD-1 blockade in mismatch repair-deficient tumors (dated by TCRdb to 2017 to 2019). The library was made by the immunoSEQ multiplex PCR assay. In its TCRdb copy, this immuneACCESS table keeps in-frame sequences only and misses some clones. Where compared with another copy, unresolved V genes explain less than half of these, and the others have no known cause. Across this sample there are under 50,000 clones, with approximately 88% seen only once. Around 0.98% of the sample goes to the ten largest clones. Sample: PBMCs, taken 38 to 40 weeks after starting pembrolizumab. The origin of the receptors is an adult with mismatch repair-deficient cancer.

The chain links TRBV27 to TRBJ1-2, with 7 positions matching TRBD1. This CDR3 comprises 13 residues. Germline V gene data show CDR1 as MNHEY and CDR2 as SMNVEV (reference sequence). The V segment lost 5 bases and the J segment 8 bases; nucleotides outside the gene matches: 8. CDR3 region: CASSLPTGRGYTF. The CDR3 DNA reads TGTGCCAGCAGTCTACCGACAGGGCGAGGCTACACCTTC.

The rearrangement links TRBV9 to TRBJ2-6; tentative D call: TRBD1 (6 bases). V was shortened by 3 bases and J by 1 base, with 17 bases between the two germline ends. Germline assignment: CDR1 SGDLS and CDR2 YYNGEE. The CDR3 spans 18 residues. The CDR3 spells CASSASGAGRSGANVLTF. CDR3 in DNA: TGTGCCAGCAGCGCATCAGGGGCAGGAAGGTCTGGGGCCAACGTCCTGACTTTC.

V is TRBV5-4 and J is TRBJ2-7, with 7 positions matching TRBD2. Trimming took 4 bases from V and 4 from J; bases not matched to a gene: 5. The CDR3 totals 13 residues. Germline V CDR1 and CDR2: SGHNT, YYREEE (reference sequence). CDR3 bases: TGTGCCAGCAGCCCGGGAGGAGGATACGAGCAGTACTTC. It codes for CASSPGGGYEQYF. Full variable domain (missing parts from reference TRBV5-4 and TRBJ2-7): ETGVTQSPTHLIKTRGQQVTLRCSSQSGHNTVSWYQQALGQGPQFIFQYYREEENGRGNFPPRFSGLQFPNYSSELNVNALELDDSALYLCASSPGGGYEQYFGPGTRLTVT.

V and J are TRBV30 and TRBJ1-1, with D perhaps TRBD1 (6 bases). The CDR3 is made up of 13 amino acids. Trimming removed 3 bases at V and 7 bases at J, with 15 bases between. Germline CDR1 reads GTSNPN; CDR2 reads SVGIG (reference sequence). The DNA for the CDR3 is TGTGCCTGGAGGGGGGCTTTGGAGGTTGAAGCTTTCTTT. This codes for CAWRGALEVEAFF.

The chain is built from TRBV7-2 and TRBJ2-1; weak D call: TRBD2 (5 bases). There are 14 residues in the CDR3. Trimming removed 3 bases from V and 7 bases from J, with 13 bases in between. Per the germline V gene, CDR1 is SGHTA and CDR2 is FQGNSA. The CDR3 sequence is CASSFERIFNEQFF. In nucleotides, the CDR3 is TGTGCCAGCAGCTTTGAGCGGATTTTTAATGAGCAGTTCTTC.

The chain combines TRBV14 with TRBJ2-2; 9 positions agree with TRBD1. The germline gives CDR1 SGHDN, CDR2 FVKESK. This CDR3 region has 16 residues. V was clipped by 5 bases and J by 4 bases; unmatched bases: 8. The CDR3 region has the DNA TGTGCCAGCAGCGGGGACAGGGCGGAGAGCACCGGGGAGCTGTTTTTT. Amino acid sequence: CASSGDRAESTGELFF.

This chain links TRBV2 with TRBJ2-3; tentative D call: TRBD2 (5 bases). Trimming took 7 bases from V and 6 from J, leaving 17 bases between them. Germline lookup yields CDR1 SNHLY and CDR2 FYNNEI. This CDR3 comprises 14 residues. CDR3 DNA: TGTGCCAGCACCCCGAGGGCCTTTTCGGATACGCAGTATTTT. Translation: CASTPRAFSDTQYF.

This rearrangement joins TRBV30 to TRBJ1-3, with 9 bases lining up with TRBD1. J lost 2 bases, V lost 8 bases, and 4 bases had no gene match. The length of the CDR3 is 13 residues. Germline V lookup: CDR1 GTSNPN, CDR2 SVGIG (reference sequence). As DNA, the CDR3 is TGTGCCAGCCGGGACAGGGCTGGAAACACCATATATTTT. This codes for CASRDRAGNTIYF.

The gene calls are TRBV2 and TRBJ1-4, with TRBD1 identical over 8 bases. V shed 8 bases and J 12 bases; nucleotides not matched to a gene: 8. CDR1 SNHLY and CDR2 FYNNEI come from the germline V gene. The CDR3 is made up of 12 amino acids. CDR3 protein: CASRDRLWQLFF. In nucleotides, the CDR3 is TGTGCCAGCCGGGACAGGCTATGGCAACTGTTTTTT.

This clone appeared once. The CDR3 loop is CASSPGGPTDTQYF. CDR3 nucleotide sequence: TGCGCCAGCAGCCCCGGGGGTCCCACAGATACGCAGTATTTT. This sequence joins TRBV5-1 and TRBJ2-3, with D tentatively TRBD2 (6 bases). V was clipped by 4 bases and J by 2 bases, with 11 bases between them. CDR3 size: 14 residues. CDR1 SGHRS and CDR2 YFSETQ come from the germline V gene. Drawing the rest from reference TRBV5-1 and TRBJ2-3, the complete variable domain is KAGVTQTPRYLIKTRGQQVTLSCSPISGHRSVSWYQQTPGQGLQFLFEYFSETQRNKGNFPGRFSGRQFSNSRSEMNVSTLELGDSALYLCASSPGGPTDTQYFGPGTRLTVL.

This clone was seen just once. This chain links TRBV6-5 with TRBJ2-5, with 7 bases matching TRBD1. Germline V gene sequence: CDR1 MNHEY, CDR2 SVGAGI. The CDR3 contains 16 residues. Trimming took 2 bases from V and 5 from J; bases not matched to a gene: 11. CDR3 region: CASSYHRQGPRETQYF. DNA of the CDR3: TGTGCCAGCAGTTACCACCGACAGGGCCCGAGGGAGACCCAGTACTTC.

The genes are TRBV19 and TRBJ2-7; D gene uncertain. The CDR3 covers 13 residues. Between the trimmed V and J ends, which lost 2 bases and 4 bases, there was a span of 9 bases. CDR1 LNHDA and CDR2 SQIVND come from the germline V gene (reference sequence). The CDR3 nucleotides are TGTGCCAGTAGTATACAATCCGGGTACGAGCAGTACTTC. Residues: CASSIQSGYEQYF.

This chain links TRBV9 with TRBJ2-2; 9 positions agree with TRBD2. This CDR3 is built from 16 residues. CDR1 is SGDLS and CDR2 is YYNGEE in the germline V gene. The J segment lost 5 bases and the V segment lost 0 bases, leaving 5 bases of the junction unmatched. CDR3 DNA sequence: TGTGCCAGCAGCGTAGAGTCTAGCGGGGTGACCGGGGAGCTGTTTTTT. This codes for CASSVESSGVTGELFF.

This rearrangement joins TRBV11-2 to TRBJ2-1; 7 nucleotides match TRBD2. Germline assignment: CDR1 SGHAT and CDR2 FQNNGV. V lost 1 base to trimming and J lost 7 bases; unmatched junction nucleotides: 7. CDR3 length: 15 residues. The DNA for the CDR3 is TGTGCCAGCAGCTTAGGTTCGCTAGCGGTTAATGAGCAGTTCTTC. This codes for CASSLGSLAVNEQFF.

The chain has TRBV28 and TRBJ2-5, with TRBD2 matching over 9 bases. The ends lost 9 bases at V and 2 bases at J; junction bases unmatched: 10. The CDR3 is made up of 15 amino acids. The germline V gene has CDR1 MDHEN and CDR2 SYDVKM. The CDR3 region has the DNA TGTGCCAGTATTCAGCGGGAGGCCCTACAAGAGACCCAGTACTTC. Protein: CASIQREALQETQYF. The full variable domain, completed using reference TRBV28 and TRBJ2-5, is DVKVTQSSRYLVKRTGEKVFLECVQDMDHENMFWYRQDPGLGLRLIYFSYDVKMKEKGDIPEGYSVSREKKERFSLILESASTNQTSMYLCASIQREALQETQYFGPGTRLLVL.

This chain joins TRBV15 and TRBJ2-7; perhaps TRBD1 as D (6 bases). The CDR3 is 14 amino acids. Germline CDR1 and CDR2: LNHNV and YYDKDF (reference sequence). V gave up 3 bases and J gave up 2 bases, with 11 bases separating them. The CDR3 DNA reads TGTGCCACCAGCAGCTCGGACAGCCCCTACGAGCAGTACTTC. Residues: CATSSSDSPYEQYF.

The chain couples TRBV28 to TRBJ1-2; D gene uncertain. The germline CDR1 and CDR2 sequences are MDHEN and SYDVKM. Trimming stripped 5 bases from V and 4 bases from J, with 14 bases between. The CDR3 runs to 14 residues. CDR3 sequence reads: CASSIRGSFYGYTF. CDR3 DNA sequence: TGTGCCAGCAGTATCCGGGGATCGTTCTATGGCTACACCTTC.

The genes are TRBV4-1 and TRBJ1-5; D remains ambiguous. The CDR3 covers 18 residues. Looked up from germline, CDR1 is MGHRA and CDR2 is YSYEKL. V shed 0 bases and J shed 0 bases, with 15 bases lying between them. Here the CDR3 reads CASSQDQSGSHSNQPQHF. Written as DNA, the CDR3 is TGCGCCAGCAGCCAAGATCAGTCGGGATCCCATAGCAATCAGCCCCAGCATTTT.

The CDR3 region has the DNA TGCGCCAGCAGCCTAGGGACTCCCGTACAAGAGACCCAGTACTTC. It encodes CASSLGTPVQETQYF. The chain is built from TRBV5-1 and TRBJ2-5; TRBD2 might be the D (6 bases). Germline V gives CDR1 SGHRS, CDR2 YFSETQ. Deletions cut 4 bases from V and 2 bases from J, with 15 bases between. The CDR3 has 15 amino acids.

The J gene is TRBJ1-1, the V gene TRBV5-1; 11 bases align to TRBD1. Trimming cost V 4 bases and J 1 base; bases outside gene matches: 3. Germline V gene data show CDR1 as SGHRS and CDR2 as YFSETQ. The CDR3 sequence is 15 residues long. The CDR3 here is CASSGGTGGNTEAFF. CDR3 nucleotide sequence: TGCGCCAGCAGCGGGGGGACAGGGGGGAACACTGAAGCTTTCTTT. The full variable domain, rest sourced from reference TRBV5-1 and TRBJ1-1, is KAGVTQTPRYLIKTRGQQVTLSCSPISGHRSVSWYQQTPGQGLQFLFEYFSETQRNKGNFPGRFSGRQFSNSRSEMNVSTLELGDSALYLCASSGGTGGNTEAFFGQGTRLTVV.

This rearrangement joins TRBV6-6 to TRBJ2-5, with D maybe TRBD2 (5 bases). With 5 bases removed from V and 4 bases from J, the gap between germline ends came to 14 bases. Per germline, CDR1 MNHNY and CDR2 SVGAGI (reference sequence). CDR3 size: 14 residues. CDR3 DNA: TGTGCCAGCAGTGTCCCGGGGAGAAGAGAGACCCAGTACTTC. Protein: CASSVPGRRETQYF.

This chain uses TRBV28 with TRBJ2-7; D is ambiguous. Germline values: CDR1 MDHEN, CDR2 SYDVKM. The CDR3 spans 12 residues. Trimming left V 7 bases short and J 1 base short, with 8 bases between. This chain's CDR3 is CASTSGSYEQYF. CDR3 in DNA: TGTGCCAGCACTTCAGGTTCCTACGAGCAGTACTTC. The full variable domain, with the rest looked up from reference TRBV28 and TRBJ2-7, is DVKVTQSSRYLVKRTGEKVFLECVQDMDHENMFWYRQDPGLGLRLIYFSYDVKMKEKGDIPEGYSVSREKKERFSLILESASTNQTSMYLCASTSGSYEQYFGPGTRLTVT.

CDR3 nucleotides: TGCGCCAGCAGCTTGGAGGGGGTACATTCACCCCTCCACTTT. Translating gives CASSLEGVHSPLHF. The chain combines TRBV5-1 with TRBJ1-6; perhaps TRBD1 as D (6 bases). The CDR3 has 14 residues. Germline CDR1 is SGHRS and CDR2 is YFSETQ. Trimming removed 0 bases at V and 8 bases at J, with 9 bases between.

This clone was detected a few times. The chain joins TRBV27 to TRBJ2-1; TRBD2 is a possible D gene (6 bases). This CDR3 spans 14 amino acids. The germline V gene has CDR1 MNHEY and CDR2 SMNVEV (reference sequence). V lost 4 bases, J lost 0 bases, and 7 bases lay in between. CDR3 in amino acids: CASSWGDSYNEQFF. CDR3 DNA sequence: TGTGCCAGCAGTTGGGGGGACTCCTACAATGAGCAGTTCTTC.

Concerning this clone itself: One end of the junction is discordant with germline, which a read error may explain. V is TRBV6-5 and J is TRBJ1-2; D possibly corresponds to TRBD1 (6 bases). The germline V gene has CDR1 MNHEY and CDR2 SVGAGI. The CDR3 contains 13 residues. In nucleotides, the CDR3 is TGTGCCAGCAGTTCATCATGGGACACCCGCCGATTCTTC. It is translated as CASSSSWDTRRFF.

This rearrangement joins TRBV4-2 to TRBJ2-5, with 9 positions matching TRBD2. The CDR3 has 14 amino acids. Germline CDR1 is LGHNA and CDR2 is YNFKEQ. The trim removed 2 bases at V and 4 bases at J, leaving 2 bases unmatched. The CDR3 loop is CASSQRGGGETQYF. In nucleotides, the CDR3 is TGTGCCAGCAGCCAACGCGGGGGGGGAGAGACCCAGTACTTC.

V usage is TRBV9 and J usage is TRBJ2-2; D is perhaps TRBD2 (5 bases). The germline gives CDR1 SGDLS, CDR2 YYNGEE. The V gene lost 1 base and the J gene lost 1 base, with 8 bases spanning the gap. The CDR3 has 15 residues. The CDR3 here is CASSVTSGNTGELFF. DNA of the CDR3: TGTGCCAGCAGCGTAACCAGCGGGAACACCGGGGAGCTGTTTTTT.

This clone was observed a handful of times. CDR3 in amino acids: CASRSTGFSYEQYF. CDR3 DNA sequence: TGTGCCAGCAGGAGTACAGGGTTCTCCTACGAGCAGTACTTC. The V and J genes are TRBV6-5 and TRBJ2-7; TRBD1 is a possible D gene (6 bases). Germline CDR1 is MNHEY and CDR2 is SVGAGI. This CDR3 is built from 14 residues. Trimming took off 6 bases at V and 0 bases at J, with 12 bases between the two ends.

This clone showed up just a few times. The genes are TRBV5-4 and TRBJ2-7; a weak D match, TRBD2 (5 bases). The V gene's germline CDR1 is SGHNT and CDR2 YYREEE (reference sequence). The CDR3 loop spans 16 amino acids. Trimming took off 0 bases at V and 1 base at J, with 14 bases between the two ends. The CDR3 nucleotides read TGTGCCAGCAGCTTGGCCCTGGCTTCGGGGTCCTACGAGCAGTACTTC. This gives the protein CASSLALASGSYEQYF.

The chain couples TRBV5-6 to TRBJ2-1, with D tentatively TRBD2 (6 bases). This CDR3 contains 16 residues. Germline CDR1 SGHDT, CDR2 YYEEEE. V was cut by 0 bases and J by 4 bases, with 14 bases left in between. As DNA, the CDR3 is TGTGCCAGCAGCTTGGTGCCGACTAGAGAGTACAATGAGCAGTTCTTC. Encoded protein: CASSLVPTREYNEQFF.

The count of this clone is one. This sequence joins TRBV7-6 and TRBJ2-7; 11 bases are shared with TRBD2. CDR1 and CDR2 (germline): SGHVS, FNYEAQ. V gave up 4 bases and J gave up 7 bases; unmatched junction bases: 6. The CDR3 is made up of 14 amino acids. In DNA form, the CDR3 reads TGTGCCAGCAGCTCACCGGGACTAGCGGTAGAGCAGTACTTC. Translation gives CASSSPGLAVEQYF.